This passage covers 31 T cell receptor beta chains from one sample sequenced in a study of blood T cells in healthy people across ages. Then a second PCR, running about 6 to 11 cycles, was carried out with a sample-barcoded 5' primer and a J-beta primer mix. One entry per CDR3 protein results from TCRdb running MiXCR on the 5' RACE reads. The sample includes about 1,500,000 distinct CDR3 sequences, 28% seen only once; the top ten take over 7%. Sequenced material: blood. The origin of the receptors is a young woman in good health.

This clonotype occurred many times. This chain links TRBV10-3 with TRBJ2-5, with TRBD2 matching over 7 bases. CDR3 length: 15 residues. V dropped 0 bases and J dropped 5; count of bases not matched to a gene: 6. CDR1 and CDR2 from the germline V gene are ENHRY and SYGVKD. The CDR3 sequence is CAISESTSAGETQYF. DNA of the CDR3: TGTGCCATCAGTGAGTCAACTAGCGCAGGGGAGACCCAGTACTTC.

This clonotype was seen more than once but under ten times. This chain uses TRBV12-3 or TRBV12-4 with TRBJ1-2, with D perhaps matching TRBD1 (6 bases). V was trimmed by 4 bases and J by 9 bases, leaving 15 bases between them. The CDR3 extends over 13 amino acids. This CDR3 reads CASSSSRGMRYTF. The CDR3 DNA follows: TGTGCCAGCAGTTCCTCCAGGGGAATGCGCTACACCTTC.

This clonotype has just a few counts. The V gene is TRBV20-1, the J gene TRBJ2-1; D gene ambiguous. The germline gives CDR1 DFQATT, CDR2 SNEGSKA (reference sequence). The CDR3 spans 14 residues. V dropped 3 bases and J dropped 2 bases, with 11 bases sitting between them. The CDR3 region has the DNA TGCAGTGCTAGTCCCCGGATAGCCTACAATGAGCAGTTCTTC. Residues: CSASPRIAYNEQFF.

This sequence joins TRBV5-1 and TRBJ1-4; D perhaps matches TRBD1 (5 bases). Germline CDR1 SGHRS, CDR2 YFSETQ. V shed 4 bases and J shed 7 bases, with 11 bases lying between them. The CDR3 is 13 residues long. The CDR3 nucleotides read TGCGCCAGCAGCCCGGACAATGGTGAAAAACTGTTTTTT. This codes for CASSPDNGEKLFF.

This clonotype came up many times. The rearrangement joins TRBV4-3 to TRBJ2-5; either TRBD1 or TRBD2 may supply D (5 bases each). Between the trimmed V and J ends, which lost 0 bases and 1 base, there was a span of 15 bases. In germline, CDR1 is LGHNA, CDR2 YSLEER. This CDR3 is built from 17 residues. CDR3 in DNA: TGCGCCAGCAGCCAAGATCTTGGGACGATGCTCCAAGAGACCCAGTACTTC. Amino acids: CASSQDLGTMLQETQYF.

The table lists this clonotype with many counts. The rearrangement links TRBV5-6 to TRBJ1-4; 8 bases align to TRBD1. The germline CDR1 and CDR2 sequences are SGHDT and YYEEEE. J gave up 1 base and V 4 bases, and 3 bases lay outside the gene matches. The CDR3 is 15 amino acids. In DNA form, the CDR3 reads TGTGCCAGCAGCATCAGGGGGCTAACTAATGAAAAACTGTTTTTT. Protein sequence: CASSIRGLTNEKLFF.

This clonotype was detected once. This chain uses TRBV7-9 with TRBJ2-1, with 10 bases aligning to TRBD2. Germline values: CDR1 SEHNR, CDR2 FQNEAQ (reference sequence). Trimming cost V 4 bases and J 4 bases; bases outside gene matches: 10. The CDR3 consists of 17 residues. The CDR3 DNA reads as TGTGCCAGCAGCTCCGGGACTAGCGAACGACGATACAATGAGCAGTTCTTC. This sequence encodes CASSSGTSERRYNEQFF. The whole variable domain, filled in from reference TRBV7-9 and TRBJ2-1, reads DTGVSQNPRHKITKRGQNVTFRCDPISEHNRLYWYRQTLGQGPEFLTYFQNEAQLEKSRLLSDRFSAERPKGSFSTLEIQRTEQGDSAMYLCASSSGTSERRYNEQFFGPGTRLTVL.

This sequence joins TRBV7-8 and TRBJ2-2; D not resolved. Germline CDR1 and CDR2: SGHVS and FQNEAQ. The CDR3 extends over 16 amino acids. The V gene lost 2 bases and the J gene lost 1 base, with 11 bases spanning the gap. The CDR3 region is CASSLTHRLNTGELFF. The CDR3 DNA is TGTGCCAGCAGCTTAACGCACCGATTGAACACCGGGGAGCTGTTTTTT.

Here the CDR3 DNA reads TGCAGCGGCTGTAGCGGGGGGGCCGTCGGGGAGCTGTTTTTT. Translation gives CSGCSGGAVGELFF. This chain uses TRBV29-1 with TRBJ2-2; 11 bases map to TRBD2. The CDR3 runs to 14 residues. The ends lost 7 bases at V and 7 bases at J; junction bases unmatched: 8. From germline, CDR1 is SQVTM and CDR2 ANQGSEA.

On this clonotype itself: One base away lies a much larger clone, so this may be a sequencing read error. The rearrangement links TRBV18 to TRBJ2-1, with D tentatively TRBD1 (5 bases). CDR3 length equals 13 residues. Germline V gene lookup returns CDR1 KGHSH and CDR2 LQKENI. V was shortened by 2 bases and J by 13 bases, with 15 bases between the two germline ends. For the CDR3, the DNA is TGTGCCAGCTCACCAGGGGCAGGAGAGACCCAGTTCTTC. Protein product: CASSPGAGETQFF. Full variable domain (remainder filled in from reference TRBV18 and TRBJ2-1): NAGVMQNPRHLVRRRGQEARLRCSPMKGHSHVYWYRQLPEEGLKFMVYLQKENIIDESGMPKERFSAEFPKEGPSILRIQQVVRGDSAAYFCASSPGAGETQFFGPGTRLTVL.

This clonotype was seen a few times. The chain employs TRBV5-1 and TRBJ1-5; a possible D gene is TRBD1 (5 bases). The CDR3 is 14 amino acids. V lost 7 bases and J lost 2, with 13 bases in between. CDR1 and CDR2 (germline): SGHRS, YFSETQ. The CDR3 reads CASAEGSGNQPQHF. Here the CDR3 DNA reads TGCGCCAGCGCCGAGGGGTCCGGCAATCAGCCCCAGCATTTT.

The gene calls are TRBV10-2 and TRBJ2-1; 10 bases map to TRBD2. V lost 3 bases, J lost 10 bases, and 6 bases stayed unmatched. Germline V gene lookup returns CDR1 WSHSY and CDR2 SAAADI. This CDR3 region has 14 residues. CDR3 residues: CASSETSGMGEQFF. Here the CDR3 DNA reads TGCGCCAGCAGTGAAACTAGCGGGATGGGGGAGCAGTTCTTC.

Comment on this clonotype: This sequence may be a read error, since a much larger clone differs from it by one base. The V call is TRBV4-3, the J call TRBJ2-7; D is perhaps TRBD1 (5 bases). Germline V gene sequence: CDR1 LGHNA, CDR2 YSLEER. The CDR3 has 15 amino acids. In DNA form, the CDR3 reads TGCGCCGGCAGCCAAGGGGCAGAGAGCTCCTACGAGCAGTACTTC. Translating gives CAGSQGAESSYEQYF.

The genes are TRBV4-1 and TRBJ2-1, with a weak D call TRBD2 (6 bases). This CDR3 is 16 amino acids long. Trimming took off 1 base at V and 6 bases at J, with 16 bases between the two ends. Germline V gene sequence: CDR1 MGHRA, CDR2 YSYEKL. CDR3 bases: TGCGCCAGCAGCCAAGTTCTAGTTGGGGGGAGCAATGAGCAGTTCTTC. Translating gives CASSQVLVGGSNEQFF.

This chain links TRBV7-9 with TRBJ1-4, with unresolved D. CDR1 and CDR2 (germline): SEHNR, FQNEAQ (reference sequence). The CDR3 contains 13 residues. The V end was cut by 5 bases, the J end by 8 bases, with 12 bases between. In DNA form, the CDR3 reads TGTGCCAGCAGCCCCGGGCGTGGGGAAAAACTGTTTTTT. As protein: CASSPGRGEKLFF. Supplemented by reference TRBV7-9 and TRBJ1-4, the full variable domain reads DTGVSQNPRHKITKRGQNVTFRCDPISEHNRLYWYRQTLGQGPEFLTYFQNEAQLEKSRLLSDRFSAERPKGSFSTLEIQRTEQGDSAMYLCASSPGRGEKLFFGSGTQLSVL.

The chain uses TRBV7-6 and TRBJ2-5, with D possibly being TRBD1 or TRBD2 (7 bases each). V dropped 5 bases and J dropped 0 bases, with 19 bases sitting between them. CDR1 SGHVS and CDR2 FNYEAQ come from the germline V gene. This CDR3 comprises 17 residues. The CDR3 DNA is TGTGCCAGCAGCGCCAGGGGGGGATCGGGCAACCAAGAGACCCAGTACTTC. This codes for CASSARGGSGNQETQYF.

J is TRBJ2-5 and V is TRBV18; 8 nucleotides match TRBD1. Germline V lookup: CDR1 KGHSH, CDR2 LQKENI. The J segment lost 3 bases and the V segment lost 8 bases, leaving 5 bases of the junction unmatched. The CDR3 is made up of 13 amino acids. The chain's CDR3 is CASPPTGEETQYF. CDR3 coding DNA: TGTGCCAGCCCCCCGACAGGGGAAGAGACCCAGTACTTC.

A note on this clonotype: The junction shows a germline mismatch at one end, possibly a read error. This chain connects TRBV20-1 to TRBJ2-5; TRBD2 matches at 9 bases. The CDR3 spans 18 residues. Germline values: CDR1 DFQATT, CDR2 SNEGSKA (reference sequence). The CDR3 reads CGARGVGWRGGNQETQYF. CDR3 in DNA: TGCGGTGCTAGAGGGGTCGGTTGGCGGGGGGGCAACCAAGAGACCCAGTACTTC.

The gene calls are TRBV7-2 and TRBJ2-3; 14 nucleotides line up with TRBD2. The V segment lost 4 bases and the J segment 4 bases; nucleotides outside the gene matches: 4. The CDR3 length is 16 residues. Germline V gives CDR1 SGHTA, CDR2 FQGNSA. The CDR3 protein is CASSSTSGRVADTQYF. CDR3 DNA sequence: TGTGCCAGCAGCTCGACTAGCGGGAGGGTCGCAGATACGCAGTATTTT.

The V gene is TRBV7-2, the J gene TRBJ2-1, with 10 positions matching TRBD1. Trimming cost V 8 bases and J 9 bases; bases outside gene matches: 7. The CDR3 is 13 amino acids. Germline-derived CDR1 and CDR2 are SGHTA and FQGNSA. The CDR3 protein is CASSGQGNLEQFF. CDR3 in DNA: TGTGCCAGCTCGGGACAGGGGAATCTTGAGCAGTTCTTC.

This clonotype occurred a few times. The chain joins TRBV9 to TRBJ1-1; the D is unclear. The germline CDR1 and CDR2 sequences are SGDLS and YYNGEE. The CDR3 sequence is 20 residues long. The germline V and J ends were trimmed by 0 bases and 5 bases, with 29 bases remaining between them. Written as DNA, the CDR3 is TGTGCCAGCAGCGTAGGACGGCTTGGGGAGGTCAGGATCGATGGAACTGAAGCTTTCTTT. Translated, it gives CASSVGRLGEVRIDGTEAFF.

The chain employs TRBV25-1 and TRBJ2-1; TRBD2 aligns across 10 bases. CDR1 is MGHDK, CDR2 SYGVNS, per germline. There are 15 residues in the CDR3. V lost 9 bases to trimming and J lost 9 bases; unmatched junction nucleotides: 14. In DNA, the CDR3 is TGTGCCAGTCTTAGCGGGAGGCCCGCCTTGAGTGAGCAGTTCTTC. Protein sequence: CASLSGRPALSEQFF.

This chain connects TRBV7-9 to TRBJ2-5; TRBD2 matches at 12 bases. Losses at the gene ends were 1 base for V and 5 bases for J; bases not matched to a gene: 8. Germline CDR1 is SEHNR and CDR2 is FQNEAQ (reference sequence). The CDR3 extends over 17 amino acids. This chain's CDR3 is CASSLELAGGPPETQYF. The CDR3 region has the DNA TGTGCCAGCAGCTTAGAGCTAGCGGGGGGGCCGCCGGAGACCCAGTACTTC.

This clonotype was seen at least ten times. This rearrangement joins TRBV12-3 or TRBV12-4 to TRBJ2-3; 9 bases line up with TRBD2. This CDR3 has 14 residues. V dropped 6 bases and J dropped 3; count of bases not matched to a gene: 4. CDR3 protein: CASSFSGRTDTQYF. CDR3 coding DNA: TGTGCCAGCAGCTTTAGCGGGAGAACAGATACGCAGTATTTT.

The chain is built from TRBV6-5 and TRBJ1-5, with 9 bases aligning to TRBD1. CDR3 length equals 14 residues. Per germline, CDR1 MNHEY and CDR2 SVGAGI. J was trimmed by 5 bases and V by 6 bases; bases with no gene match: 5. The CDR3 nucleotides read TGTGCCAGCAGGGGGAGGGACAGGGATCAGCCCCAGCATTTT. Translation gives CASRGRDRDQPQHF.

Notes on this clonotype: An end of the junction does not agree with germline; a read error may underlie this. The gene calls are TRBV6-1 and TRBJ1-2; unclear D gene. This CDR3 region has 12 residues. Germline assignment: CDR1 MNHNS and CDR2 SASEGT. This CDR3 reads CASSERWDGYIF. The CDR3 DNA sequence: TGTGCCAGCAGTGAAAGATGGGATGGCTACATCTTC.

The chain carries TRBV14 and TRBJ2-1; D ambiguous. This CDR3 comprises 14 residues. Germline lookup yields CDR1 SGHDN and CDR2 FVKESK. Trimming left V 4 bases short and J 0 bases short, with 7 bases between. The CDR3 DNA reads as TGTGCCAGCAGCCCTCGATACTCCTACAATGAGCAGTTCTTC. It encodes CASSPRYSYNEQFF.

This clonotype was seen a handful of times. The J gene is TRBJ1-4, the V gene TRBV5-1; D not resolved. V lost 1 base, J lost 4 bases, and 11 bases lay in between. The CDR3 extends over 15 amino acids. The germline gives CDR1 SGHRS, CDR2 YFSETQ. The CDR3: CASSLSGGSNEKLFF. The CDR3 DNA is TGCGCCAGCAGCTTGTCCGGTGGGAGTAATGAAAAACTGTTTTTT.

This clonotype appeared a few times. V is TRBV5-4 and J is TRBJ1-2; 10 nucleotides align to TRBD1. The CDR3 sequence is 14 residues long. Trimming cost V 7 bases and J 7 bases; bases outside gene matches: 10. Germline V gene lookup returns CDR1 SGHNT and CDR2 YYREEE (reference sequence). The CDR3 DNA reads as TGTGCCAGCGGCCAGACAGGGGGCGACCTTGGCTACACCTTC. It yields the protein CASGQTGGDLGYTF.

This clonotype was seen a handful of times. The chain uses TRBV5-3 and TRBJ2-7, with a tentative D call TRBD2 (7 bases). TRBV5-3 falls under the ORF class, with uncertain function. V lost 2 bases and J 3 bases, leaving 21 bases between the germline ends. The length of the CDR3 is 17 residues. CDR3 residues: CARSFWAGAGRDYEQYF. The CDR3 nucleotides read TGTGCCAGAAGCTTTTGGGCAGGGGCTGGGAGGGACTACGAGCAGTACTTC.

This clonotype was seen ten or more times. The chain uses TRBV6-1 and TRBJ2-7; D gene ambiguous. V shed 2 bases and J shed 2 bases, with 16 bases lying between them. The CDR3 contains 16 residues. Germline loops: CDR1 MNHNS, CDR2 SASEGT. The CDR3 DNA is TGTGCCAGCAGTGAACAGGCGTCAGTACTGACCTACGAGCAGTACTTC. It specifies CASSEQASVLTYEQYF.